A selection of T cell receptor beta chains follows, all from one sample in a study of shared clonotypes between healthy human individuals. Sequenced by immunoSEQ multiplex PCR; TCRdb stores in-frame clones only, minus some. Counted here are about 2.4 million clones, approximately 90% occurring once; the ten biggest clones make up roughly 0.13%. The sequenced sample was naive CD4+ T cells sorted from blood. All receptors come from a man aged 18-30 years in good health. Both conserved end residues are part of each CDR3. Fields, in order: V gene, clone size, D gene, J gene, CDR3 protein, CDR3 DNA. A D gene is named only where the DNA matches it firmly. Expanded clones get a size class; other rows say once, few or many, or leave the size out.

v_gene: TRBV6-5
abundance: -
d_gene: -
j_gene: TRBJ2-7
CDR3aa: CASSYQQGLFYEQYF
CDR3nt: TGTGCCAGCAGTTACCAACAGGGATTATTCTACGAGCAGTACTTC

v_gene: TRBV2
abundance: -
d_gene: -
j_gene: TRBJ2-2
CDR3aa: CASKPRINTGELFF
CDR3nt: TGTGCCAGCAAGCCCAGAATAAACACCGGGGAGCTGTTTTTT

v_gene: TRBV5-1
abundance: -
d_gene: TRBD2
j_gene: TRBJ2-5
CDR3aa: CASGLGEGTGETQYF
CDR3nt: TGCGCCAGCGGGCTGGGGGAGGGAACCGGAGAGACCCAGTACTTC

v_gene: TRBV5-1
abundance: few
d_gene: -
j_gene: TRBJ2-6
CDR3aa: CASNGGGVSGANVLTF
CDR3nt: TGCGCCAGCAACGGTGGCGGGGTCTCTGGGGCCAACGTCCTGACTTTC

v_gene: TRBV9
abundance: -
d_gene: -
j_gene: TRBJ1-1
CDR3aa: CASSVATGPSPNTEAFF
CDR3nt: TGTGCCAGCAGCGTAGCTACGGGGCCTTCGCCGAACACTGAAGCTTTCTTT

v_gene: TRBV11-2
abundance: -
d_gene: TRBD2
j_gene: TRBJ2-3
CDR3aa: CASSLAGAYTDTQYF
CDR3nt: TGTGCCAGCAGTCTAGCGGGGGCCTACACAGATACGCAGTATTTT

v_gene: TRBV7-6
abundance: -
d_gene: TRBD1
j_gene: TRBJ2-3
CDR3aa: CASSRGQGQTDTQYF
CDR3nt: TGTGCCAGCAGCCGCGGACAGGGGCAAACAGATACGCAGTATTTT

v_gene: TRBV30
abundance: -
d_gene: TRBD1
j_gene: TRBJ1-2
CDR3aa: CAWRNKDREYHGYTF
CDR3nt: TGTGCCTGGAGAAACAAGGACAGGGAATATCATGGCTACACCTTC

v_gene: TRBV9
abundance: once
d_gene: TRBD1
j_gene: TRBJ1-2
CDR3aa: CASSALGTGSMVGYTF
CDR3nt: TGTGCCAGCAGCGCGCTCGGGACAGGATCTATGGTGGGCTACACCTTC

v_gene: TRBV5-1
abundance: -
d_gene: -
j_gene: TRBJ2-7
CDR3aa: CASSLNSYEQYF
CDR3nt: TGCGCCAGCAGCTTGAATAGCTACGAGCAGTACTTC

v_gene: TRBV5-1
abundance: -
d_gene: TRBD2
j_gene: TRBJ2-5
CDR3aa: CASSLHPTSGGGETQYF
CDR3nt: TGCGCCAGCAGCCTGCACCCTACTAGCGGGGGTGGGGAGACCCAGTACTTC

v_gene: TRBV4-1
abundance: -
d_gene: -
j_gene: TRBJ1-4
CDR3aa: CASSPQTLTNEKLFF
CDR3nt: TGCGCCAGCAGCCCTCAGACATTAACTAATGAAAAACTGTTTTTT

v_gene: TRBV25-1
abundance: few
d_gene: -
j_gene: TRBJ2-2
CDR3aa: CASSEAGRDTGELFF
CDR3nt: TGTGCCAGCAGTGAGGCGGGGCGGGACACCGGGGAGCTGTTTTTT

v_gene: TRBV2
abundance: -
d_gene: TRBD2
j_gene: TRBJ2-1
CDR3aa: CASREASGGYEFF
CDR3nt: TGTGCCAGCAGGGAGGCTAGCGGGGGATATGAGTTCTTC

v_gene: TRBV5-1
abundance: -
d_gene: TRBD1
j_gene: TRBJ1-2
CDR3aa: CASSLEGQGHGYTF
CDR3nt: TGCGCCAGCAGCTTGGAAGGACAGGGGCATGGCTACACCTTC

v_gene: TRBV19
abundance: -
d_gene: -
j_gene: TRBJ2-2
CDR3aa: CATDRNTGELFF
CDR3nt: TGTGCCACCGACAGGAACACCGGGGAGCTGTTTTTT

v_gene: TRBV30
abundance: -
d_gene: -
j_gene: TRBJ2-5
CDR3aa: CAWSVGQAVQETQYF
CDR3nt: TGTGCCTGGAGTGTAGGGCAAGCAGTCCAAGAGACCCAGTACTTC

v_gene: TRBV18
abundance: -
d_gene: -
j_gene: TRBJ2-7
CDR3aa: CASSLLGYEQYF
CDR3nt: TGTGCCAGCTCACTCTTGGGGTACGAGCAGTACTTC

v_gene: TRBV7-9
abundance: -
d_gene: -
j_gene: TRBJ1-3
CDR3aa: CASSLAGTESSGNTIYF
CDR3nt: TGTGCCAGCAGCTTAGCAGGGACCGAGAGCTCTGGAAACACCATATATTTT

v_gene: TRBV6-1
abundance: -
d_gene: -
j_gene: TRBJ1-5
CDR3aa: CASSVSPAQGQPQHF
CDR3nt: TGTGCCAGCAGTGTGTCTCCCGCGCAAGGACAGCCCCAGCATTTT

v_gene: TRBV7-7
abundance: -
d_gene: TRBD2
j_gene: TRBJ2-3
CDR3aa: CASTKLAGGDTQYF
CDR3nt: TGTGCTAGCACCAAACTAGCGGGAGGAGATACGCAGTATTTT

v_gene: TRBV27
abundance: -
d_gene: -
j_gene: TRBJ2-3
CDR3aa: CASSGAPPKTDTQYF
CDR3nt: TGTGCCAGCAGCGGGGCTCCCCCGAAGACAGATACGCAGTATTTT

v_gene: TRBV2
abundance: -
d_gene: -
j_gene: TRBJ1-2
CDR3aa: CASRTGSYGYTF
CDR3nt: TGTGCCAGCAGGACAGGAAGCTATGGCTACACCTTC

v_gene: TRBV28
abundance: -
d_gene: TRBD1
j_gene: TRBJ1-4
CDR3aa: CASRSTGRDEKLFF
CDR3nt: TGTGCCAGCAGGTCGACAGGGAGGGATGAAAAACTGTTTTTT

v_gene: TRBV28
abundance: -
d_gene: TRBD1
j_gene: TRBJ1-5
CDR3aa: CASSPSQGVGQPQHF
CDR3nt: TGTGCCAGCAGTCCCTCACAGGGGGTAGGTCAGCCCCAGCATTTT

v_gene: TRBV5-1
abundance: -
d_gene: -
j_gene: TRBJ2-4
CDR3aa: CASSLTGGNIQYF
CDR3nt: TGCGCCAGCAGCTTGACAGGCGGGAACATTCAGTACTTC

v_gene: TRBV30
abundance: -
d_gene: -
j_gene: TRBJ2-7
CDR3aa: CAWSVLSGPYEQYF
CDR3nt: TGTGCCTGGAGTGTACTTAGCGGTCCCTACGAGCAGTACTTC

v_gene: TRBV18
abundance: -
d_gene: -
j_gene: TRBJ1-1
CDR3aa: CASSPNTAATEAFF
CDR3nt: TGTGCCAGCTCACCGAATACAGCGGCCACTGAAGCTTTCTTT

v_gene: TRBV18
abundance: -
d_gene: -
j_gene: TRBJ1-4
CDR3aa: CASSPLRGGELFF
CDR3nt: TGTGCCAGCTCACCACTCAGGGGTGGTGAACTGTTTTTT

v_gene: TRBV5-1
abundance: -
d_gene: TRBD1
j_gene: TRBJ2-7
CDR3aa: CASSSSTGKTHEQYF
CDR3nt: TGCGCCAGCAGCTCTTCGACAGGGAAGACCCACGAGCAGTACTTC

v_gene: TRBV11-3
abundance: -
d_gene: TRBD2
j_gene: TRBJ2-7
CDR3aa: CASSIGLAGANEQYF
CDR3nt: TGTGCCAGCAGCATTGGACTAGCGGGAGCGAACGAGCAGTACTTC

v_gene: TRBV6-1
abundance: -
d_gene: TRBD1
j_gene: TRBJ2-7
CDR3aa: CASSFLTGAYEQYF
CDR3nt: TGTGCCAGCAGTTTCTTGACAGGGGCCTACGAGCAGTACTTC

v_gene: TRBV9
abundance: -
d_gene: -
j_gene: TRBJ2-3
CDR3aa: CASSGPGPGPTLEYF
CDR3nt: TGTGCCAGCAGCGGGCCGGGACCCGGCCCGACGCTGGAGTATTTT

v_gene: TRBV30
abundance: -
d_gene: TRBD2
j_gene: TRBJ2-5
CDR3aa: CAWSVLSSGKETQYF
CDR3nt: TGTGCCTGGAGTGTACTCTCTAGCGGGAAGGAGACCCAGTACTTC

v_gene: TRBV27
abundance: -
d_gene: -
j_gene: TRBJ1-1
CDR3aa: CASSLQGTNTEAFF
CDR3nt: TGTGCCAGCAGTTTACAGGGTACAAACACTGAAGCTTTCTTT

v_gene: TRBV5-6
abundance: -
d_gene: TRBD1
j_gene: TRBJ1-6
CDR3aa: CASSSGTGESPLHF
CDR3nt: TGTGCCAGCAGTTCCGGGACAGGAGAATCACCCCTCCACTTT

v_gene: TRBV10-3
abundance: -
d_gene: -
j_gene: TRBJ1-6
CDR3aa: CAISEPGSYNSPLHF
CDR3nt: TGTGCCATCAGTGAGCCAGGTTCCTATAATTCACCCCTCCACTTT

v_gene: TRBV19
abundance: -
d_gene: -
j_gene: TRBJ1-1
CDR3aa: CASSIRVNTEAFF
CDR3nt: TGTGCCAGTAGTATTCGAGTGAACACTGAAGCTTTCTTT

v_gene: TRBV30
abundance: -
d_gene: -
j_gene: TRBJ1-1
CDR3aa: CAWSTLGGGTEAFF
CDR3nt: TGTGCCTGGAGTACCCTGGGAGGGGGCACTGAAGCTTTCTTT

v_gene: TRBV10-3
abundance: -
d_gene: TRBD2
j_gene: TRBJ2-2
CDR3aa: CAISGPSGDSSNTGELFF
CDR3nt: TGTGCCATCAGTGGCCCTAGCGGGGACTCCTCGAACACCGGGGAGCTGTTTTTT

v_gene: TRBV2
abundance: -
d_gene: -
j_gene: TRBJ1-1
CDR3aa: CASMRNTEAFF
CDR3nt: TGTGCCAGCATGAGAAACACTGAAGCTTTCTTT

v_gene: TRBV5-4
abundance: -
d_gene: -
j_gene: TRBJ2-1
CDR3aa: CASSLVAPSEQFF
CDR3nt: TGTGCCAGCAGCTTGGTGGCTCCATCCGAGCAGTTCTTC

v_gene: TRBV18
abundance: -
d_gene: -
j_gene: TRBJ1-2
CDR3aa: CASSLGQPYGYTF
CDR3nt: TGTGCCAGCTCACTTGGACAGCCCTATGGCTACACCTTC

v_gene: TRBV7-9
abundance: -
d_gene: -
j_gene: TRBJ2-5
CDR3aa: CASNANWKTQYF
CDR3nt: TGTGCCAGCAACGCAAACTGGAAGACCCAGTACTTC

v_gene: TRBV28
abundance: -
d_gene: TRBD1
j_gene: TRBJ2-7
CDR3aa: CASTGVGQGAYEQYF
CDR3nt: TGTGCCAGCACTGGTGTCGGTCAGGGGGCCTACGAGCAGTACTTC

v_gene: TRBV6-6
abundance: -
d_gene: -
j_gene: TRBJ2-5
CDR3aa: CASSYSLLRETQYF
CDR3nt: TGTGCCAGCAGTTACTCGCTTCTCCGGGAGACCCAGTACTTC

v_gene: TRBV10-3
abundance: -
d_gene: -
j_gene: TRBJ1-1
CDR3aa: CAISEGQGFTEAFF
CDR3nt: TGTGCCATCAGTGAGGGGCAGGGATTCACTGAAGCTTTCTTT

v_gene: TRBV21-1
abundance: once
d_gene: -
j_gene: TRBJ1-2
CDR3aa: CASSKWDCGRGLNYGYTF
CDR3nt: TGTGCCAGCAGCAAATGGGATTGTGGCAGGGGGCTTAACTATGGCTACACCTTC

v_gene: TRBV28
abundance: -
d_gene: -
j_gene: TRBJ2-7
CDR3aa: CASSFIRGQTYEQYF
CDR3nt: TGTGCCAGCAGTTTTATCAGGGGTCAGACCTACGAGCAGTACTTC

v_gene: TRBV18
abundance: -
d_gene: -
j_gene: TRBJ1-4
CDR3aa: CASSGDGNEKLFF
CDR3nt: TGTGCCAGCTCTGGAGACGGCAATGAAAAACTGTTTTTT

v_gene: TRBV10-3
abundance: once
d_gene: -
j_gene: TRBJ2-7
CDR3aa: CAIRSPSYEQYF
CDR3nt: TGTGCCATCAGATCACCAAGCTACGAGCAGTACTTC

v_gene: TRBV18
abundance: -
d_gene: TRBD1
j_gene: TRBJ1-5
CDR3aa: CASSVGTGYQPQHF
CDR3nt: TGTGCCAGCTCTGTTGGGACAGGTTATCAGCCCCAGCATTTT

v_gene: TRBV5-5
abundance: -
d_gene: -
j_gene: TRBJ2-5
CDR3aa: CASSKPGGAETQYF
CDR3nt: TGTGCCAGCAGCAAACCTGGGGGGGCCGAGACCCAGTACTTC

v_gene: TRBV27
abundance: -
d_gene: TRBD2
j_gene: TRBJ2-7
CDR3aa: CASSLMNSGGGEQYF
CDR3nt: TGTGCCAGCAGTTTAATGAATAGCGGGGGGGGAGAGCAGTACTTC